The clone carrying this T cell receptor (beta chain) has a count of ten or more. Its antigen is as yet unknown. One end of the junction is discordant with germline, which a read error may explain. The sample originates from a study of T cell repertoires in cytomegalovirus infection. The wider study: HLA-B-restricted CMV epitopes that are well studied were used alongside recently identified HLA-C-restricted ones. Public TCR beta signatures provided an indication of both CMV infection and a matching HLA type.

Germline CDR1 reads SSHAT; CDR2 reads FNYEAQ (reference sequence). The CDR3 has 15 amino acids. Findings and caveats of the study: The cumulative frequency of public TCR beta families identified carriers of CMV plus the relevant HLA. What dominated the ex vivo response were HLA-C-restricted CMV-specific TCR beta clonotypes.

TCRdb reprocessed the reads with MiXCR, giving one entry per CDR3 protein. The table includes about 890,000 distinct CDR3 sequences, about a third detected once. V is TRBV7-7 and J is TRBJ2-1; TRBD2 matches at 9 bases. The material sequenced was cultured CD8+ T cells from PBMCs, taken from culture after CMV antigen stimulation. The receptor comes from a human donor in good health (CMV status not recorded). Some clones in this sample may be carry-over from other donors' samples. This CDR3 is CASSLTLAGYNEQFF. The CDR3 bases are TGTGCTAGCAGCTTAACACTAGCGGGCTACAATGAGCAGTTCTTC. The variable domain in full, with the rest retrieved from reference TRBV7-7 and TRBJ2-1, is GAGVSQSPRYKVTKRGQDVTLRCDPISSHATLYWYQQALGQGPEFLTYFNYEAQPDKSGLPSDRFSAERPEGSISTLTIQRTEQRDSAMYRCASSLTLAGYNEQFFGPGTRLTVL.